Below are 21 T cell receptor beta chains sequenced from a single sample in a study of response to subunit inactivated influenza vaccine. TCRdb independently ran MiXCR on the RT-PCR reads; one entry per CDR3 protein. This sample yields about 540,000 distinct CDR3 sequences, of which 14% are seen a single time; over 8.5% belongs to the top ten. Material: PBMCs from blood, obtained approximately 12 days after vaccination. These receptors originate from a man in his forties or fifties who received an inactivated influenza vaccine.

V is TRBV11-2 and J is TRBJ2-1, with D uncertain. Germline V lookup: CDR1 SGHAT, CDR2 FQNNGV. With 5 bases removed from V and 4 bases from J, the gap between germline ends came to 12 bases. CDR3 length: 14 residues. Written as DNA, the CDR3 is TGTGCCAGCAGCCCTCAGGTCGGATACAATGAGCAGTTCTTC. Residues: CASSPQVGYNEQFF.

This clonotype was seen more than once but under ten times. The rearrangement joins TRBV28 to TRBJ1-6, with D tentatively TRBD1 (5 bases). V lost 3 bases, J lost 0 bases, and 12 bases lay in between. CDR1 and CDR2 (germline): MDHEN, SYDVKM. This CDR3 has 17 amino acids. Written as DNA, the CDR3 is TGTGCCAGCAGTTTGGTGGGGGGTTTCTCCTATAATTCACCCCTCCACTTT. The encoded protein is CASSLVGGFSYNSPLHF.

V is TRBV29-1 and J is TRBJ2-7, with a weak D call TRBD1 (5 bases). The V end lost 4 bases, the J end lost 0 bases, and 7 bases lay between the germline ends. Germline V gene sequence: CDR1 SQVTM, CDR2 ANQGSEA. The CDR3 consists of 12 residues. CDR3 region: CSVAGASYEQYF. The CDR3 nucleotides are TGCAGCGTTGCTGGGGCCTCCTACGAGCAGTACTTC.

This clonotype was seen a few times. J is TRBJ2-1 and V is TRBV7-9; TRBD1 is a possible D gene (6 bases). V was trimmed by 5 bases and J by 3 bases, leaving 14 bases between them. The CDR3 extends over 15 amino acids. Germline values: CDR1 SEHNR, CDR2 FQNEAQ (reference sequence). CDR3 residues: CASSPRGQFYNEQFF. The CDR3 DNA sequence: TGTGCCAGCAGCCCCCGTGGACAGTTCTACAATGAGCAGTTCTTC.

The V gene is TRBV12-5, the J gene TRBJ1-2; D not resolved. Germline V gives CDR1 LGHNT, CDR2 FRNRAP. The CDR3 runs to 13 residues. The V gene lost 0 bases and the J gene lost 1 base, with 3 bases spanning the gap. The CDR3 DNA reads TGTGCTAGTGGTTTGGTAATTAACTATGGCTACACCTTC. It specifies CASGLVINYGYTF.

This sequence joins TRBV19 and TRBJ2-1, with 9 bases matching TRBD1. The CDR3 spans 16 residues. The junction had 7 bases not matched to a gene; V was cut back by 5 bases and J by 2 bases. Germline V gene sequence: CDR1 LNHDA, CDR2 SQIVND (reference sequence). As DNA, the CDR3 is TGTGCCAGTAGTTACCCCGGGACAGGGACCTACAATGAGCAGTTCTTC. Translating gives CASSYPGTGTYNEQFF. Filled out from reference TRBV19 and TRBJ2-1, the complete variable domain reads DGGITQSPKYLFRKEGQNVTLSCEQNLNHDAMYWYRQDPGQGLRLIYYSQIVNDFQKGDIAEGYSVSREKKESFPLTVTSAQKNPTAFYLCASSYPGTGTYNEQFFGPGTRLTVL.

This clonotype was counted a few times. The chain employs TRBV24-1 and TRBJ2-1; 7 bases match TRBD2. The J segment lost 10 bases and the V segment lost 1 base, leaving 3 bases of the junction unmatched. Looked up from germline, CDR1 is KGHDR and CDR2 is SFDVKD. The CDR3 loop spans 13 amino acids. CDR3: CATSDFEAGEQFF. The CDR3 DNA reads as TGTGCCACCAGTGATTTCGAAGCGGGAGAGCAGTTCTTC.

This clonotype was found many times. The chain couples TRBV10-3 to TRBJ2-1; 7 bases line up with TRBD1. Germline trimming cut 7 bases from V and 5 bases from J; bases unmatched to any gene: 2. The CDR3 is 12 amino acids. The germline V gene encodes CDR1 ENHRY and CDR2 SYGVKD. Written as DNA, the CDR3 is TGTGCCATCACAGGGGGAAACAATGAGCAGTTCTTC. Residues: CAITGGNNEQFF.

The V call is TRBV18, the J call TRBJ1-1, with TRBD1 matching over 8 bases. The length of the CDR3 is 15 residues. Germline V gene sequence: CDR1 KGHSH, CDR2 LQKENI. Germline trimming cut 1 base from V and 4 bases from J; bases unmatched to any gene: 5. CDR3 residues: CASSPLSGGLTEAFF. Here the CDR3 DNA reads TGTGCCAGCTCACCACTCTCAGGGGGCCTCACTGAAGCTTTCTTT.

This clonotype was observed a handful of times. The chain carries TRBV5-5 and TRBJ2-7; 8 positions match TRBD2. V was pared by 1 base and J by 7 bases, with 10 bases of the junction left unmatched. CDR1 is SGHKS, CDR2 YYEKEE, per germline (reference sequence). The CDR3 has 15 residues. The DNA of the CDR3 is TGTGCCAGCAGCTTGACGACGGGAGGGCCCTTGGAGCAGTACTTC. Encoded protein: CASSLTTGGPLEQYF.

A single count supports this clonotype. J is TRBJ2-1 and V is TRBV29-1; possible D gene TRBD1, 6 bases. The germline V gene encodes CDR1 SQVTM and CDR2 ANQGSEA. The CDR3 contains 14 residues. CDR3: CSGQGGLSYNEQFF. The CDR3 DNA reads as TGCTCCGGCCAAGGGGGTTTGTCCTACAATGAGCAGTTCTTC.

This clonotype turned up a few times. The chain employs TRBV6-1 and TRBJ2-5, with unresolved D. The CDR3 contains 13 residues. Trimming removed 2 bases at V and 7 bases at J, with 11 bases between. From germline, CDR1 is MNHNS and CDR2 SASEGT. CDR3 loop: CASSESGSLTQYF. The CDR3 DNA sequence: TGTGCCAGCAGTGAATCCGGATCGTTGACCCAGTACTTC.

This clonotype was observed a handful of times. The chain employs TRBV4-3 and TRBJ2-7, with TRBD1 matching 12 bases. The CDR3 contains 15 residues. Germline V gene data show CDR1 as LGHNA and CDR2 as YSLEER. The V segment lost 4 bases and the J segment 6 bases; nucleotides outside the gene matches: 7. DNA of the CDR3: TGCGCCAGCAGCCCCCCGGGACAGGGGGCAGGCGAGCAGTACTTC. It codes for CASSPPGQGAGEQYF.

The chain has TRBV29-1 and TRBJ2-7; no definite D call. CDR1 is SQVTM, CDR2 ANQGSEA, per germline. This CDR3 comprises 13 residues. V was shortened by 5 bases and J by 3 bases, with 14 bases between the two germline ends. This CDR3 is CSVSGLYVYEQYF. As DNA, the CDR3 is TGCAGCGTTTCCGGCCTATACGTCTACGAGCAGTACTTC.

This clonotype occurred a few times. V gene TRBV29-1 combines with J gene TRBJ2-1, with 10 bases matching TRBD2. The V gene end was trimmed by 4 bases and the J gene end by 0 bases; junction bases not matched to a gene: 3. Germline CDR1 SQVTM, CDR2 ANQGSEA. The CDR3 totals 15 residues. The CDR3 loop is CSVGLAGASYNEQFF. In nucleotides, the CDR3 is TGCAGCGTTGGCCTAGCGGGAGCCTCCTACAATGAGCAGTTCTTC.

This clonotype turned up a few times. The V gene is TRBV29-1, the J gene TRBJ2-2; TRBD1 is a possible D gene (5 bases). V was trimmed by 5 bases and J by 6 bases, leaving 16 bases between them. This CDR3 has 14 amino acids. CDR1 SQVTM and CDR2 ANQGSEA come from the germline V gene. As DNA, the CDR3 is TGCAGCGTTTACGCCAGGGCAGGCGCCGGGGAGCTGTTTTTT. It specifies CSVYARAGAGELFF.

In this sample, this clonotype turned up a few times. This chain uses TRBV4-2 with TRBJ2-4; TRBD2 matches 11 bases. CDR1 and CDR2 from the germline V gene are LGHNA and YNFKEQ. The ends lost 1 base at V and 5 bases at J; junction bases unmatched: 1. The CDR3 totals 15 residues. The CDR3 DNA follows: TGTGCCAGCAGCCAAGTACTAGCGGGAGAAAACATTCAGTACTTC. This sequence encodes CASSQVLAGENIQYF.

This clonotype was counted only a few times. The V and J genes are TRBV6-1 and TRBJ2-2; D is tentatively TRBD1 or TRBD2 (6 bases each). CDR3 size: 15 residues. Germline CDR1 is MNHNS and CDR2 is SASEGT. Trimming pared 6 bases from V and 5 bases from J, leaving 16 bases between. CDR3 DNA sequence: TGTGCCAGCAGGGCCTACGGGGGCGTTACCGGGGAGCTGTTTTTT. This codes for CASRAYGGVTGELFF.

V is TRBV7-9 and J is TRBJ2-7; 8 nucleotides align to TRBD1. The CDR3 spans 16 residues. Germline V lookup: CDR1 SEHNR, CDR2 FQNEAQ (reference sequence). V dropped 5 bases and J dropped 4; count of bases not matched to a gene: 13. The CDR3 here is CASSPGQGWVLYEQYF. The DNA of the CDR3 is TGTGCCAGCAGCCCTGGACAGGGATGGGTACTTTACGAGCAGTACTTC.

This clonotype has only a few counts. This chain's CDR3 is CASRNGPDTPDTQYF. The DNA for the CDR3 is TGTGCCAGCCGTAACGGACCCGATACCCCGGATACGCAGTATTTT. V is TRBV5-5 and J is TRBJ2-3; D remains unclear. With 7 bases removed from V and 6 bases from J, the gap between germline ends came to 21 bases. This CDR3 spans 15 amino acids. Germline lookup yields CDR1 SGHKS and CDR2 YYEKEE (reference sequence).

In this sample, this clonotype turned up many times. The rearrangement links TRBV29-1 to TRBJ1-5; D is perhaps TRBD1 (6 bases). There are 13 residues in the CDR3. V was clipped by 2 bases and J by 3 bases, with 8 bases between them. Looked up from germline, CDR1 is SQVTM and CDR2 is ANQGSEA. The CDR3: CSVETGNNQPQHF. CDR3 in DNA: TGCAGCGTTGAAACAGGGAACAATCAGCCCCAGCATTTT.